This T cell receptor beta chain was captured in a study of identical twins. General observations from the study: Models came in too low on out-of-frame TCR alpha sharing in monozygotic twins. Researchers caution that invariant MAIT and iNKT cells could partly confound zero-insertion analyses.

TCRdb redid the calling of the 5' RACE reads with MiXCR, one entry per CDR3 protein. The sample has 450,000 to 650,000 distinct CDR3 sequences, roughly 15% seen once. This clonotype was seen a few times. What it binds is not known. V gave up 5 bases and J gave up 7 bases, with 18 bases separating them. The CDR3 consists of 14 residues. This sample was also put to use in a study of yellow fever vaccine responses in identical twins.

Sequencing used CD4+ T cells sorted from blood. This chain uses TRBV12-3 or TRBV12-4 with TRBJ2-7; D remains ambiguous. This sequence was found in a woman aged 18-30 years in good health. CDR3 nucleotide sequence: TGTGCCAGCAGTCAAGCCGGTGGTAGTGGGGAGCAGTACTTC. Its translation is CASSQAGGSGEQYF.